This TCR beta chain was observed in a study of CD8 T cells in ankylosing spondylitis. The authors made TCR beta libraries by quantitative 5'-RACE with molecular barcodes. Using its own MiXCR run on the 5' RACE reads, TCRdb lists one record per CDR3 protein. The table has around 540,000 distinct CDR3 sequences, about 12% seen once. The CDR3 length is 18 residues. Germline lookup yields CDR1 LGHNA and CDR2 YNFKEQ. J lost 7 bases, V lost 4 bases, and 18 bases had no gene match. Study-level results: In ankylosing spondylitis blood, a motif of fewer than 10 highly homologous TCR beta variants appeared characteristic. Disease-linked clones reportedly showed significant enrichment in matched ankylosing spondylitis synovial fluid.

As regards this clonotype: No antigen is known for it.

The sequenced sample consisted of blood, either unsorted or a sorted T cell fraction (not recorded which). The TCR sequence derives from a male donor with ankylosing spondylitis. The chain couples TRBV4-2 to TRBJ2-1; TRBD2 matches 8 bases. The CDR3 here is CASSPGGSGSLGRNEQFF. The CDR3 DNA reads as TGTGCCAGCAGCCCGGGGGGAAGCGGGAGTTTGGGCCGGAATGAGCAGTTCTTC.